A selection of T cell receptor beta chains follows, all from one sample in a study of blood T cell repertoires in COVID-19. Profiled with immunoSEQ multiplex PCR; TCRdb holds only in-frame clones, not every one. The sample records approximately 360,000 clones, around 89% being singletons. Input material: peripheral blood. All receptors come from a middle-aged man with acute or convalescent COVID-19. Both conserved end residues are part of each CDR3. D genes are given only for firm matches. Rows may omit the clone size; those that give it use once, few, many or a size class.

. TRBJ1-1 15 . TRBV29-1 CSVEFSGWEGRKAFF TGCAGCGTTGAATTTAGTGGGTGGGAGGGGAGAAAAGCTTTCTTT
. TRBJ2-2 13 . TRBV7-9 CASSFESTGELFF TGTGCCAGCAGCTTCGAGAGCACCGGGGAGCTGTTTTTT
. TRBJ1-2 16 TRBD1 TRBV4-1 CASSQEMGQLNYGYTF TGCGCCAGCAGCCAAGAAATGGGACAGCTCAACTATGGCTACACCTTC
. TRBJ1-2 12 TRBD1 TRBV29-1 CSVEDRVGGYTF TGCAGCGTTGAGGACAGGGTTGGCGGCTACACCTTC
. TRBJ1-6 13 TRBD1 TRBV7-9 CASIRQGDSPLHF TGTGCCAGCATCCGGCAGGGGGATTCACCCCTCCACTTT
. TRBJ1-1 13 TRBD1 TRBV9 CASSLGQGSQAFF TGTGCCAGCAGCTTGGGACAGGGTTCTCAGGCTTTCTTT
. TRBJ1-3 22 TRBD1 TRBV23-1 CASSQSRSGGQGRRTAGNTIYF TGCGCCAGCAGTCAATCGAGATCAGGGGGCCAGGGAAGAAGGACGGCTGGAAACACCATATATTTT
. TRBJ2-7 15 . TRBV7-8 CASSPYEGGTYEQYF TGTGCCAGCAGCCCGTATGAGGGGGGGACCTACGAGCAGTACTTC
. TRBJ2-3 16 . TRBV4-3 CASSQEKTPRGDTQYF TGCGCCAGCAGCCAAGAGAAGACCCCCAGGGGAGATACGCAGTATTTT
. TRBJ1-2 15 TRBD1 TRBV6-5 CASSYVGTGDYGYTF TGTGCCAGCAGTTACGTCGGGACAGGGGACTATGGCTACACCTTC
. TRBJ2-3 13 . TRBV28 CASSGGRGDTQYF TGTGCCAGCAGTGGGGGCAGGGGAGATACGCAGTATTTT
. TRBJ1-6 14 TRBD1 TRBV27 CASSKGAFGSPLHF TGTGCCAGCAGCAAGGGGGCCTTCGGGTCACCCCTCCACTTT
. TRBJ1-5 14 TRBD1 TRBV5-1 CASSSGQVDQPQHF TGCGCCAGCAGCTCCGGACAGGTTGATCAGCCCCAGCATTTT
. TRBJ1-2 14 . TRBV27 CASSPNIESYGYTF TGTGCCAGCAGTCCCAACATCGAAAGCTATGGCTACACCTTC
few TRBJ1-2 13 . TRBV27 CASSLTRLSGYTF TGTGCCAGCAGTTTAACGCGATTATCTGGCTACACCTTC
. TRBJ2-7 14 . TRBV29-1 CSVEPSDGSYEQYF TGCAGCGTTGAACCTAGCGACGGATCCTACGAGCAGTACTTC
. TRBJ2-3 12 . TRBV9 CASSVVTDTQYF TGTGCCAGCAGCGTAGTAACAGATACGCAGTATTTT
. TRBJ2-1 15 TRBD2 TRBV4-3 CASSQDTGGGNEQFF TGCGCCAGCAGCCAAGATACCGGGGGGGGAAATGAGCAGTTCTTC
. TRBJ1-3 15 TRBD1 TRBV7-3 CASRSTTGAGNTIYF TGTGCCAGCAGATCGACTACAGGGGCTGGAAACACCATATATTTT
once TRBJ1-2 15 TRBD1 TRBV3-1/TRBV3-2 CASSQLQTGGAGYTF TGTGCCAGCAGCCAACTCCAGACAGGGGGCGCTGGCTACACCTTC
. TRBJ2-2 14 . TRBV19 CASTQTGNTGELFF TGTGCCAGTACCCAAACAGGAAACACCGGGGAGCTGTTTTTT
. TRBJ1-2 19 TRBD1 TRBV24-1 CATSDHKRTGATSNYGYTF TGTGCCACCAGTGACCATAAGAGGACAGGGGCGACATCTAACTATGGCTACACCTTC
. TRBJ1-1 16 . TRBV14 CASSQRWEGLNTEAFF TGTGCCAGCAGCCAAAGATGGGAGGGTTTGAACACTGAAGCTTTCTTT
once TRBJ1-5 14 . TRBV27 CASKQQGNHQPQHF TGTGCCAGCAAACAACAGGGTAATCATCAGCCCCAGCATTTT
many TRBJ1-1 15 . TRBV6-5 CASSRFQPSGTEAFF TGTGCCAGCAGTCGGTTTCAGCCTTCGGGGACTGAAGCTTTCTTT
. TRBJ2-7 14 TRBD1 TRBV30 CAWSLLTGAYEQYF TGTGCCTGGAGCCTTTTGACAGGGGCCTACGAGCAGTACTTC
once TRBJ1-6 15 . TRBV2 CASSPGGLSNSPLHF TGTGCCAGCAGTCCCGGGGGTCTGAGTAATTCACCCCTCCACTTT
. TRBJ1-1 14 TRBD1 TRBV20-1 CSASSRQGLTEAFF TGCAGTGCTAGTAGCAGACAGGGCCTGACTGAAGCTTTCTTT
. TRBJ2-1 16 TRBD2 TRBV7-3 CASSLLGGRGRNEQFF TGTGCCAGCAGCTTACTGGGCGGGAGGGGGCGCAATGAGCAGTTCTTC
. TRBJ2-4 15 TRBD1 TRBV7-9 CASSPSGDRADIQYF TGTGCCAGCAGCCCGAGCGGGGACAGGGCCGACATTCAGTACTTC
. TRBJ1-1 13 . TRBV27 CASSLWGDTEAFF TGTGCCAGCAGTTTATGGGGAGACACTGAAGCTTTCTTT
. TRBJ2-7 15 . TRBV28 CASSTLGGGLNEQYF TGTGCCAGCTCAACTTTGGGAGGGGGGTTGAACGAGCAGTACTTC
many TRBJ1-3 13 TRBD1 TRBV5-4 CASSFGQGATIYF TGTGCCAGCAGCTTCGGACAGGGGGCCACCATATATTTT
once TRBJ2-5 15 . TRBV2 CASSAWAGYQETQYF TGTGCCAGCAGTGCATGGGCGGGGTACCAAGAGACCCAGTACTTC
. TRBJ2-1 11 TRBD1 TRBV2 CASSERDRGVF TGTGCCAGCAGTGAAAGAGACAGGGGGGTCTTC
. TRBJ2-7 17 . TRBV7-9 CASSSPLLGRGYREQYF TGTGCCAGCAGCTCTCCGCTTCTAGGCAGGGGTTATAGGGAGCAGTACTTC
. TRBJ2-7 16 TRBD1 TRBV7-2 CASRGGGQGNSYEQYF TGTGCCAGCAGAGGAGGGGGACAGGGAAATTCCTACGAGCAGTACTTC
. TRBJ2-1 14 TRBD1 TRBV28 CASSSRQGVNEQFF TGTGCCAGCAGTTCCCGACAGGGGGTCAATGAGCAGTTCTTC
. TRBJ1-1 12 . TRBV29-1 CSVLVWNTEAFF TGCAGCGTCCTAGTGTGGAACACTGAAGCTTTCTTT
. TRBJ1-5 17 . TRBV7-2 CASSPHIRGQGNQPQHF TGTGCCAGCAGCCCTCATATTCGGGGACAAGGGAATCAGCCCCAGCATTTT
. TRBJ2-3 11 . TRBV11-2 CASSPADTQYF TGTGCCAGCAGCCCCGCGGATACGCAGTATTTT
. TRBJ2-7 14 TRBD1 TRBV2 CASIWGTDSHEQYF TGTGCCAGCATTTGGGGGACAGACAGTCACGAGCAGTACTTC
. TRBJ1-3 15 TRBD1 TRBV28 CASSLWDRVGNTIYF TGTGCCAGCAGTTTATGGGACAGGGTTGGAAACACCATATATTTT
few TRBJ2-7 16 . TRBV21-1 CASSSRSGRADYEQYF TGTGCCAGCAGCTCCCGGAGCGGGAGGGCCGACTACGAGCAGTACTTC
. TRBJ2-7 13 TRBD1 TRBV27 CASSQGTAYEQYF TGTGCCAGCAGTCAGGGGACAGCCTACGAGCAGTACTTC
. TRBJ1-4 16 TRBD1 TRBV6-6 CASIQRGGTANEKLFF TGTGCCAGCATCCAAAGGGGTGGGACAGCTAATGAAAAACTGTTTTTT
. TRBJ2-7 14 TRBD2 TRBV2 CASMGTSGPYEQYF TGTGCCAGCATGGGGACTAGCGGACCCTACGAGCAGTACTTC
. TRBJ1-6 13 . TRBV29-1 CSAKASGNSPLHF TGCAGCGCGAAGGCCAGCGGGAATTCACCCCTCCACTTT
. TRBJ1-2 15 TRBD1 TRBV9 CASSARTGDSYGYTF TGTGCCAGCAGCGCCAGGACAGGGGATAGCTATGGCTACACCTTC
once TRBJ2-2 15 TRBD2 TRBV11-3 CASSFAGANTGELFF TGTGCCAGCAGCTTCGCGGGAGCGAACACCGGGGAGCTGTTTTTT
once TRBJ2-5 12 . TRBV3-1/TRBV3-2 CASSLKEETQYF TGTGCCAGCAGCCTTAAAGAGGAGACCCAGTACTTC
. TRBJ1-2 11 . TRBV19 CASSRRGGYTF TGTGCCAGTAGTCGTAGGGGTGGCTACACCTTC
. TRBJ1-1 13 TRBD1 TRBV29-1 CSVTGQGDTEAFF TGCAGCGTAACGGGACAGGGGGACACTGAAGCTTTCTTT
. TRBJ1-6 15 . TRBV5-1 CASSLAREYNSPLHF TGCGCCAGCAGCTTGGCCCGAGAGTATAATTCACCCCTCCACTTT
. TRBJ2-2 14 . TRBV5-4 CASSLGQNTGELFF TGTGCCAGCAGCTTGGGACAGAACACCGGGGAGCTGTTTTTT
. TRBJ2-1 15 TRBD2 TRBV7-6 CASNLGGLANNEQFF TGTGCCAGCAACCTAGGTGGACTAGCGAACAATGAGCAGTTCTTC
. TRBJ2-5 16 . TRBV21-1 CASSNKQVRRVETQYF TGTGCCAGCAGCAACAAACAGGTACGTCGAGTAGAGACCCAGTACTTC
. TRBJ1-1 13 . TRBV7-2 CASSMTGSGGAFF TGTGCCAGCAGCATGACAGGTTCGGGTGGAGCTTTCTTT
. TRBJ2-7 15 . TRBV5-1 CASSPGGGHLYEQYF TGCGCCAGCAGCCCTGGGGGCGGACACCTTTACGAGCAGTACTTC
. TRBJ1-1 15 TRBD1 TRBV2 CASRNSGGAGTEAFF TGTGCCAGCAGGAATTCAGGGGGCGCAGGGACTGAAGCTTTCTTT